The rows below give T cell receptor beta chains drawn from one sample of a study of shared T cell receptors in the human thymus. Some clones are missing from TCRdb's copy, which holds only in-frame ones; the method was immunoSEQ multiplex PCR. This table has fewer than 700,000 clones, 70% to 90% appearing once. The sample also formed part of further work on human thymus T cells.

Material for sequencing was thymocytes. All receptors come from a boy younger than two with a congenital heart defect. Both conserved end residues are part of each CDR3. Clone size, where shown, is once, few, many, or a class for clones that have expanded.

clone_size	j_call	v_call	cdr3_aa
-	TRBJ1-2	TRBV5-6	CASSLEGRGYGYTF
once	TRBJ2-1	TRBV5-6	CASSLDSRDWNYNEQFF
-	TRBJ1-5	TRBV4-1	CASSPTGSSGVFQPQHF
-	TRBJ2-7	TRBV6-1	CASSEARGGQRSYEQYF
-	TRBJ2-7	TRBV28	CASIPDRGPYEQYF
few	TRBJ1-5	TRBV6-1	CASIGFGNQPQHF
-	TRBJ2-3	TRBV29-1	CSGSGTDTQYF
-	TRBJ2-6	TRBV4-2	CASSQETGPEGHSGANVLTF
-	TRBJ2-3	TRBV9	CASSVALGPTQYF
-	TRBJ2-7	TRBV14	CASSQDDSDPYEQYF
-	TRBJ2-7	TRBV4-1	CASSPGQELEEQYF
-	TRBJ2-1	TRBV7-8	CASSLAHVRGPYNEQFF
-	TRBJ2-7	TRBV14	CASSHPGRGNRDEQYF
-	TRBJ2-7	TRBV7-2	CASSLERPGLLYEQYF
-	TRBJ2-1	TRBV14	CASSHPGAATGRSYNEQFF
-	TRBJ1-1	TRBV4-3	CASSQDQGYTEAFF
once	TRBJ2-3	TRBV28	CASSLSGTSFSGTDTQYF
-	TRBJ1-1	TRBV27	CASSPQGQPMNTEAFF
-	TRBJ1-5	TRBV4-3	CASSQDAGDTSNQPQHF
-	TRBJ1-1	TRBV28	CASSIGTGGFF
-	TRBJ2-3	TRBV7-2	CASSSGLAADTQYF
-	TRBJ1-3	TRBV25-1	CASSDLRYSGNTIYF
-	TRBJ1-2	TRBV30	CAWSVARGYGYTF
-	TRBJ1-6	TRBV30	CAWSFSPESPLHF
-	TRBJ2-2	TRBV28	CASSLQGANPGELFF
-	TRBJ1-4	TRBV27	CASSVGLEDEKLFF
-	TRBJ2-7	TRBV10-2	CASSDSEQFYEQYF
-	TRBJ2-3	TRBV7-3	CASSPGVAGDPDTQYF
-	TRBJ1-2	TRBV19	CASNPGGVYGYTF